This entry lists 6 T cell receptor beta chains sequenced from one sample in a study of T-cell reconstitution after alpha-beta-depleted transplantation in children. During its preparation, the TCRbeta library received unique molecular identifiers. TCRdb passed the PCR reads through MiXCR, listing each CDR3 protein once. The data hold about 980,000 distinct CDR3 sequences, with about 29% observed a single time. The source material was PBMCs, mostly from graft donor cells, sampled 360 days after TCRalphabeta/CD19-depleted stem cell transplant. All receptors come from a boy under two years old who had a stem cell transplant for SCID, so the T cells may come from the graft donor.

The chain uses TRBV20-1 and TRBJ1-1; perhaps TRBD1 as D (5 bases). This CDR3 region has 16 residues. Trimming removed 6 bases at V and 6 bases at J, with 26 bases between. Looked up from germline, CDR1 is DFQATT and CDR2 is SNEGSKA (reference sequence). The CDR3 bases are TGCAGTGCGGGACTCACAAGGTTGGGGTTCGGAGCTGAAGCTTTCTTT. Translated: CSAGLTRLGFGAEAFF.

The chain joins TRBV11-2 to TRBJ2-1, with 13 nucleotides matching TRBD2. CDR1 and CDR2 from the germline V gene are SGHAT and FQNNGV. Trimming took 4 bases from V and 7 from J; bases not matched to a gene: 10. The CDR3 is made up of 17 amino acids. Here the CDR3 DNA reads TGTGCCAGCAGCTCTCATTCCGGGACTAGCGGGGCGAATGAGCAGTTCTTC. Encoded protein: CASSSHSGTSGANEQFF.

The chain has TRBV20-1 and TRBJ2-7; 10 bases are a match to TRBD2. V lost 1 base to trimming and J lost 2 bases; unmatched junction nucleotides: 11. The length of the CDR3 is 17 residues. The germline gives CDR1 DFQATT, CDR2 SNEGSKA (reference sequence). For the CDR3, the DNA is TGCAGTGCTAGAGCCCCCACTACTAGCGGGGTGACCTACGAGCAGTACTTC. This sequence encodes CSARAPTTSGVTYEQYF.

This clonotype turned up a few times. This chain uses TRBV5-5 with TRBJ2-3, with 7 bases fitting TRBD1. This CDR3 region has 14 residues. V was pared by 4 bases and J by 4 bases, with 6 bases of the junction left unmatched. Germline values: CDR1 SGHKS, CDR2 YYEKEE (reference sequence). The CDR3 region has the DNA TGTGCCAGCAGCCTGGACAGGTTATCAGATACGCAGTATTTT. It encodes CASSLDRLSDTQYF.

In regard to this clonotype: At one boundary the junction diverges from the germline segment, which might be a read error. The J gene is TRBJ2-2, the V gene TRBV6-7; weak D call: TRBD1 (5 bases). TRBV6-7 is sorted into the ORF group, with uncertain function. The CDR3 runs to 19 residues. DNA of the CDR3: TGTACCAGCAGTTTCAACCCGATCCCCGGACAATCAATCACCGGGGAGCTGTTTTTT. This encodes CTSSFNPIPGQSITGELFF.

The chain employs TRBV6-5 and TRBJ2-2; the D gene is possibly TRBD2 (6 bases). Germline CDR1 reads MNHEY; CDR2 reads SVGAGI. This CDR3 is built from 16 residues. Deletions cut 2 bases from V and 6 bases from J, with 16 bases between. Here the CDR3 DNA reads TGTGCCAGCAGTTACGCCGGGGGAGATGGGGCCGGGGAGCTGTTTTTT. Encoded protein: CASSYAGGDGAGELFF.